This TCR beta chain derives from a study of beta chain features in type 1 diabetes. This clone was observed a few times. Antigen: not known. Trimming took 7 bases from V and 11 from J, leaving 12 bases between them. The germline CDR1 and CDR2 sequences are SQVTM and ANQGSEA. The CDR3 consists of 10 residues. What was sequenced were expressed TCRB transcripts, since all of the isolated RNA had been reverse transcribed. Stem cell-like memory T cell samples averaged roughly 960,000 immunoSEQ reads each. Sequencing used immunoSEQ multiplex PCR; TCRdb keeps in-frame clones, though not all of them. This sample has some 15,000 clones, with 55% to 75% found just once. General observations from the study: Any PCR bias toward short templates would affect both groups alike. When Type 1 diabetes patients were examined, their TCRB CDR3s proved moderately but significantly shorter in all four CD4+ subsets. There were fewer insertions and more deletions at the VDJ junctions of type 1 diabetes patients.

This rearrangement joins TRBV29-1 to TRBJ1-3; no definite D call. Input material: stem cell memory CD4+ T cells from blood. The receptor was isolated from a man aged 25 to 45 with type 1 diabetes. The CDR3 spells CSAMLVPIYF. The CDR3 DNA follows: TGCAGCGCCATGTTAGTCCCCATATATTTT.